This T cell receptor (beta chain) came from a study of response to subunit inactivated influenza vaccine. Study outcomes and limitations: There was a suggestion from the authors that each seasonal influenza vaccination recruits few new T cells.

The CDR3 has 14 residues. Trimming removed 6 bases at V and 1 base at J, with 12 bases between. The V gene's germline CDR1 is SGDLS and CDR2 YYNGEE. TCRdb re-analysed the RT-PCR reads in MiXCR, keeping a single row per CDR3 protein. Among hundreds of thousands of distinct CDR3 sequences listed, more than 15% were seen once. This clonotype turned up a few times. Its specificity is not known. This sequence joins TRBV9 and TRBJ2-3; D remains ambiguous. The specimen comprised PBMCs from blood, sampled about 13 days after vaccination. The origin of this receptor is a man aged 45-65 years who received an inactivated influenza vaccine. The CDR3 DNA sequence: TGTGCCAGCAACCCCGCAGGACGCACAGATACGCAGTATTTT. As protein: CASNPAGRTDTQYF.